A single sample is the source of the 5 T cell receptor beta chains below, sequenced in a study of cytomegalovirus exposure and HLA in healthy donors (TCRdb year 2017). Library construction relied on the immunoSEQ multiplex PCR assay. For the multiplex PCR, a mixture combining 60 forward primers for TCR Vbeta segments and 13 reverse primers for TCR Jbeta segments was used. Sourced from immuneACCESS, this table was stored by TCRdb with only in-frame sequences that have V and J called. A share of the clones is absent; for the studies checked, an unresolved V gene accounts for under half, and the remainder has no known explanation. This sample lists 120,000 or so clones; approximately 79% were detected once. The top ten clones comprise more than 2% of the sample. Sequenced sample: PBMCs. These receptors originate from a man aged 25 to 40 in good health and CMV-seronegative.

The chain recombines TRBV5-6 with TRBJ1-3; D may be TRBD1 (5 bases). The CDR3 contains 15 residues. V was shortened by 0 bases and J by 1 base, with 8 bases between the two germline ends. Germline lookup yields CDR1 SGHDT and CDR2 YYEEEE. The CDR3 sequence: CASSLGGSSGNTIYF. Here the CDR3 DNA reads TGTGCCAGCAGCTTGGGGGGCAGTTCTGGAAACACCATATATTTT.

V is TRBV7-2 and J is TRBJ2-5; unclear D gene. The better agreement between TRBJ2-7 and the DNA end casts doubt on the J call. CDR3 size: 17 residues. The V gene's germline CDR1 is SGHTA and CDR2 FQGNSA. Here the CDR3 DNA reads TGTGCCAGCAGCTTAGCGCGAGGCTTTTCGATGCGGTACGAGCAGTACTTC. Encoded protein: CASSLARGFSMRYEQYF.

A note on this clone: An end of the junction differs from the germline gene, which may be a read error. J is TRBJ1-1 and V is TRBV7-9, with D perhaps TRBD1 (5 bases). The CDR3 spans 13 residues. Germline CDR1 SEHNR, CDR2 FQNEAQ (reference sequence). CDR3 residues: CSSSLDWGGEAFF. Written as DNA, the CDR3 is TGTTCCAGCAGCTTGGATTGGGGGGGGGAAGCTTTCTTT.

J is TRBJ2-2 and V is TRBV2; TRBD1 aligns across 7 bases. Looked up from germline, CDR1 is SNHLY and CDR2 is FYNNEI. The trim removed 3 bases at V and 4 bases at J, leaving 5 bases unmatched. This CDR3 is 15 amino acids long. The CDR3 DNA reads TGTGCCAGCAGTGAGACAGGGAAAAGCACCGGGGAGCTGTTTTTT. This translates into CASSETGKSTGELFF.

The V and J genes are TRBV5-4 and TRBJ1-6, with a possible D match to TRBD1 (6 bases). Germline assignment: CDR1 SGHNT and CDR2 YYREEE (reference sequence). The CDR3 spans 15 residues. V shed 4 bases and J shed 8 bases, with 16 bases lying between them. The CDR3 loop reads CASSPGGGPDSPLHF. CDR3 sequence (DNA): TGTGCCAGCAGCCCGGGAGGGGGGCCGGATTCACCCCTCCACTTT. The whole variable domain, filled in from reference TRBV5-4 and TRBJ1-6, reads ETGVTQSPTHLIKTRGQQVTLRCSSQSGHNTVSWYQQALGQGPQFIFQYYREEENGRGNFPPRFSGLQFPNYSSELNVNALELDDSALYLCASSPGGGPDSPLHFGNGTRLTVT.